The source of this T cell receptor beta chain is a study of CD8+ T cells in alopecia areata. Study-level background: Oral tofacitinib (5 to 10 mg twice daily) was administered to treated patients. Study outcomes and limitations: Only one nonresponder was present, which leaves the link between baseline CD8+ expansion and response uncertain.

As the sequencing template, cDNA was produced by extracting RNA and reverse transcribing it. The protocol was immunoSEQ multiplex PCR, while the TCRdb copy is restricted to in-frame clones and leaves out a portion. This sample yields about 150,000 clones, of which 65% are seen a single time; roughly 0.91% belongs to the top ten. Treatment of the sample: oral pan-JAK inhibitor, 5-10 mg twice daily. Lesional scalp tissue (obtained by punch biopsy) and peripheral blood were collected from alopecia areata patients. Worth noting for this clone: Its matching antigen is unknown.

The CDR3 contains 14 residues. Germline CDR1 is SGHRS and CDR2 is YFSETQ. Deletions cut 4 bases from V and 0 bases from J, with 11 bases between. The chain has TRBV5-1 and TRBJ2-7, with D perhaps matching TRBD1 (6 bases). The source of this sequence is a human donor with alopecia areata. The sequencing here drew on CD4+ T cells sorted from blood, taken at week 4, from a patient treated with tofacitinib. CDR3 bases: TGCGCCAGCAGCGTTACAGGGAGCTCCTACGAGCAGTACTTC. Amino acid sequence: CASSVTGSSYEQYF.